The text below deals with one TCR beta chain. TCRdb's copy holds only in-frame clones and misses some; the assay was immunoSEQ multiplex PCR. The sample yields around 130,000 clones, roughly 90% seen once. The CDR3 extends over 12 amino acids. V was cut by 5 bases and J by 1 base, with 9 bases left in between. Germline CDR1 and CDR2: GTSNPN and SVGIG (reference sequence). These data belong to a study of T cells in localized non-small cell lung cancer. The genes are TRBV30 and TRBJ2-7, with D perhaps TRBD2 (5 bases). This TCR was recovered from a female donor at least 60 years old with stage I lung adenocarcinoma. Here the sequenced sample was peripheral blood, taken before any cancer treatment. The CDR3 loop is CAWGTGSYEQYF. The CDR3 DNA follows: TGTGCCTGGGGTACGGGGTCCTACGAGCAGTACTTC.